The clone carrying this TCR beta chain was counted a few times. Its specificity is unknown. This sample stems from a study of beta chain features in type 1 diabetes. Study-level findings and limits: In comparison with healthy donors, patients had naive, central memory and Treg TCRB repertoires that appeared more similar. Unsettled here was the matter of whether HLA type influences TCRB rearrangement. Shorter TCRB CDR3s, moderately but significantly so, were found in Type 1 diabetes patients in all four CD4+ subsets.

The entirety of the isolated RNA underwent reverse transcription, so expressed TCRB transcripts were sequenced. Data came from immunoSEQ multiplex PCR; TCRdb stores just in-frame clones and leaves some out. The sample shows approximately 600,000 clones, around 12% of them seen only once. CDR1 is MNHEY and CDR2 is SVGAGI in the germline V gene. This CDR3 spans 16 amino acids. Trimming took off 0 bases at V and 2 bases at J, with 14 bases between the two ends. The sample was naive CD4+ T cells from blood. The receptor comes from a man aged 25-45 years with type 1 diabetes. The V call is TRBV6-5, the J call TRBJ2-7; D possibly corresponds to TRBD1 (6 bases). CDR3 bases: TGTGCCAGCAGTTACTCTATGTCAGGGGTAACCTACGAGCAGTACTTC. Translated: CASSYSMSGVTYEQYF.